These T cell receptor beta chains were read from a single sample in a study of regulatory T cells in long-lasting Graves disease. TCRdb called the multiplex PCR reads again in MiXCR, with one record for every CDR3 protein. This table has about 620,000 distinct CDR3 sequences, roughly 16% appearing once. These records were also assigned to another study, of T cells in Graves' hyperthyroidism and ophthalmopathy.

The input for sequencing was peripheral blood mononuclear cells (PBMCs), taken at new diagnosis, from a patient treated with antithyroid drugs. The origin of the receptors is a young woman with Graves disease. Both conserved end residues are part of each CDR3. The D gene is left open where the match is weak. A clone size is listed for some rows: how often the clone was seen (once, few, many), or a class if it is expanded.

TRBJ2-3	TRBD2	TRBV7-7	few	TGTGCTAGCAGCTTATTGACTAGCGGGAGCGCAGATACGCAGTATTTT	CASSLLTSGSADTQYF
TRBJ2-1	NA	TRBV15	few	TGTGCCACCAGCTTACGACGCCAGGGCTCCTACAATGAGCAGTTCTTC	CATSLRRQGSYNEQFF
TRBJ1-5	TRBD1	TRBV5-1	few	TGCGCCAGCAGCTTAGATACAGGGGGCTTGCGGCCCCAGCATTTT	CASSLDTGGLRPQHF
TRBJ1-1	NA	TRBV6-5	many	TGTGCCAGCAGTTATCATAGTTTTTCTGAAGCTTTCTTT	CASSYHSFSEAFF
TRBJ1-2	NA	TRBV2	many	TGTGCCAGCAGTGATCAGCTGTATGGCTACACCTTC	CASSDQLYGYTF
TRBJ2-1	NA	TRBV28	many	TGTGCCAGCAGTTTAAAACTTCCGCGAGAGCAGTTCTTC	CASSLKLPREQFF
TRBJ1-1	NA	TRBV12-5	NA	TGTGCTAGTGGTTTGTTAACAGGGAAAGAAGCTTTCTTT	CASGLLTGKEAFF
TRBJ2-3	TRBD2	TRBV27	many	TGTGCCAGCAGTTTGTTGCGGGAGAGATCAGATACGCAGTATTTT	CASSLLRERSDTQYF
TRBJ2-1	TRBD2	TRBV7-2	many	TGTGCCAGCAGCTCAGTAGCGGGAGAACGGGGTGAGCAGTTCTTC	CASSSVAGERGEQFF
TRBJ2-1	NA	TRBV6-2/TRBV6-3	many	TGTGCCAGCAGTTACTCGAGTACTGGCGAGACCTACAATGAGCAGTTCTTC	CASSYSSTGETYNEQFF
TRBJ1-4	NA	TRBV6-1	few	TGTGCCAGCAGTCCCGGGTCGCTCTCTGAAAAACTGTTTTTT	CASSPGSLSEKLFF
TRBJ2-5	NA	TRBV7-7	many	TGTGCTAGCAGCTTAGAAGGGAGCGGTGAGACCCAGTACTTC	CASSLEGSGETQYF